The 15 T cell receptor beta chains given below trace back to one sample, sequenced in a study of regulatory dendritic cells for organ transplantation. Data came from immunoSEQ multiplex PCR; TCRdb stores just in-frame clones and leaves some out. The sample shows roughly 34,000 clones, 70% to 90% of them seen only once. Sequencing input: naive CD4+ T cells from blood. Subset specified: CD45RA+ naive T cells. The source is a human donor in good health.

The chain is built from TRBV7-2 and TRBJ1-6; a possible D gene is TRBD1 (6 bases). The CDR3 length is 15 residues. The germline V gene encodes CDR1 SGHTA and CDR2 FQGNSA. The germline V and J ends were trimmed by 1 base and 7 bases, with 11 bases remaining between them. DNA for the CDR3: TGTGCCAGCAGCTTAGTACAGGGCCTGAATTCACCCCTCCACTTT. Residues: CASSLVQGLNSPLHF.

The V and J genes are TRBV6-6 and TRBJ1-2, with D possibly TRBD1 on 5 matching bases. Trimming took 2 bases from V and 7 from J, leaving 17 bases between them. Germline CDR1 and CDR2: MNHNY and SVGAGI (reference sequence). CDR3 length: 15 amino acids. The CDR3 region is CASSYEGMASFGYTF. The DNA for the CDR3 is TGTGCCAGCAGTTACGAGGGGATGGCGTCCTTTGGCTACACCTTC.

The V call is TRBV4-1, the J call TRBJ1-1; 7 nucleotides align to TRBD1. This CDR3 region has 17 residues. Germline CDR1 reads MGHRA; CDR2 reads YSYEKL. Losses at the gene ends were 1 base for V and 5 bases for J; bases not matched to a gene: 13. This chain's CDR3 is CASSQGTGAKVGTEAFF. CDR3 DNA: TGCGCCAGCAGCCAAGGTACAGGGGCTAAGGTGGGAACTGAAGCTTTCTTT.

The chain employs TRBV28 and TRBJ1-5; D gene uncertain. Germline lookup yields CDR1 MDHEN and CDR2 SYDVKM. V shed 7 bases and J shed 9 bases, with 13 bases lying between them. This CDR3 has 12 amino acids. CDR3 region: CASKAARLPQHF. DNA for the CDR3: TGTGCCAGCAAGGCCGCGCGCTTGCCCCAGCATTTT.

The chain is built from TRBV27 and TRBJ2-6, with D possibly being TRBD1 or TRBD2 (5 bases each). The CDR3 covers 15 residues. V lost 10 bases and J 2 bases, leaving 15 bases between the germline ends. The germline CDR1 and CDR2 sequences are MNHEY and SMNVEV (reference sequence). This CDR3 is CATQGLGAGANVLTF. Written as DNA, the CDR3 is TGTGCCACCCAGGGCCTCGGGGCTGGGGCCAACGTCCTGACTTTC.

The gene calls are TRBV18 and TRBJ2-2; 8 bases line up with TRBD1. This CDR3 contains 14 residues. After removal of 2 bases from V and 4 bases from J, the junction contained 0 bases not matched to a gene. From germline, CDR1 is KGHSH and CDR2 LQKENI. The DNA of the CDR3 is TGTGCCAGCTCACCAGGGACAGGCACCGGGGAGCTGTTTTTT. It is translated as CASSPGTGTGELFF. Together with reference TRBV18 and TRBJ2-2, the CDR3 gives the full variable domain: NAGVMQNPRHLVRRRGQEARLRCSPMKGHSHVYWYRQLPEEGLKFMVYLQKENIIDESGMPKERFSAEFPKEGPSILRIQQVVRGDSAAYFCASSPGTGTGELFFGEGSRLTVL.

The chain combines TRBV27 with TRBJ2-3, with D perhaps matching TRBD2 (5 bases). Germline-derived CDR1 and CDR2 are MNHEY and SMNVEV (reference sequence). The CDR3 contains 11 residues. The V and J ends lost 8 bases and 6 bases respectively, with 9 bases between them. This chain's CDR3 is CASRRADTQYF. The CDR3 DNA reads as TGTGCCAGCCGGCGGGCTGATACGCAGTATTTT.

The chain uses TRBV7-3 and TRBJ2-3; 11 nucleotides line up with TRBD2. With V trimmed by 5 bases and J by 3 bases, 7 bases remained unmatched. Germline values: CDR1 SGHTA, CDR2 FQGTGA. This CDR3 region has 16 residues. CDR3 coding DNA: TGTGCCAGCAGCCTCTATAGCGGGGGGGATACAGATACGCAGTATTTT. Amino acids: CASSLYSGGDTDTQYF.

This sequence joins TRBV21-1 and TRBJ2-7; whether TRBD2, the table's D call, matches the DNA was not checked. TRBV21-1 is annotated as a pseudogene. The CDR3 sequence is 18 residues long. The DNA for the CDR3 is TGTGCCAGCAGCAAAGGACTAGCGGGATTCGTTGGGTCCTACGAGCAGTACTTC. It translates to CASSKGLAGFVGSYEQYF.

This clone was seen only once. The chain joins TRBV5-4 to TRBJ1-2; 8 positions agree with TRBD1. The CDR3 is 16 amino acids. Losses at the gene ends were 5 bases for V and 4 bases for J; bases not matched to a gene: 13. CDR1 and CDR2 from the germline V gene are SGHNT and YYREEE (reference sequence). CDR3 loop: CASSPRQGRISYGYTF. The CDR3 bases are TGTGCCAGCAGTCCAAGACAGGGGAGGATTTCCTATGGCTACACCTTC.

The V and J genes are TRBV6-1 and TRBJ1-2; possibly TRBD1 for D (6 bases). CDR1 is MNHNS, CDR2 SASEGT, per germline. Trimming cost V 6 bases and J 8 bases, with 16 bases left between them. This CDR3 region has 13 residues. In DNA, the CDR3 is TGTGCCAGCAGAGGGGCAGGGGTGGAGGGCTACACCTTC. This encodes CASRGAGVEGYTF.

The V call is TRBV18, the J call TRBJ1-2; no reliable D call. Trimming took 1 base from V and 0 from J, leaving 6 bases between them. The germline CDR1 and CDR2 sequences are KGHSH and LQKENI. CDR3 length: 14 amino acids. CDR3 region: CASSPRQSNYGYTF. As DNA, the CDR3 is TGTGCCAGCTCACCACGGCAGTCTAACTATGGCTACACCTTC.

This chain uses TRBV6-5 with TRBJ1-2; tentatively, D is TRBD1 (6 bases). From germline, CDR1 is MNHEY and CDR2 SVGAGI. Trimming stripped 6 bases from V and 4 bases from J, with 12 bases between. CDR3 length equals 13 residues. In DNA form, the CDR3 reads TGTGCCAGCAGGCCCTCCAGGGGCTATGGCTACACCTTC. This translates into CASRPSRGYGYTF.

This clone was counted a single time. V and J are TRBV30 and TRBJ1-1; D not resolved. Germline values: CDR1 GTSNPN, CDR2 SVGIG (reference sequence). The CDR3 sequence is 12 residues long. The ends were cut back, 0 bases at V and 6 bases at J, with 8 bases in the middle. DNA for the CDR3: TGTGCCTGGAGTGTAAGGTACGCTGAAGCTTTCTTT. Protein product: CAWSVRYAEAFF.

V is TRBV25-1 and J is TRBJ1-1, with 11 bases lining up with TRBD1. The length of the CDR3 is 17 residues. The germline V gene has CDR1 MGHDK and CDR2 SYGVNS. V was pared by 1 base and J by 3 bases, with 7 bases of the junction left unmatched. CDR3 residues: CASSEWRGTGGDTEAFF. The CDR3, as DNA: TGTGCCAGCAGTGAATGGAGAGGGACAGGGGGGGACACTGAAGCTTTCTTT. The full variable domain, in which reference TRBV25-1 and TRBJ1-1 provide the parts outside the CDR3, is EADIYQTPRYLVIGTGKKITLECSQTMGHDKMYWYQQDPGMELHLIHYSYGVNSTEKGDLSSESTVSRIRTEHFPLTLESARPSHTSQYLCASSEWRGTGGDTEAFFGQGTRLTVV.